This TCR beta chain was recovered during a study of radiotherapy plus CTLA-4 blockade in lung cancer. At the level of the study: 15% to 20% of enrolled patients responded objectively, and 31% had disease control.

Chemo-refractory metastatic non-small-cell lung cancer patients received focal radiation with ipilimumab CTLA-4 blockade. TCRdb's table, derived via immunoSEQ multiplex PCR, lists solely in-frame clones and lacks some. The sample carries tens of thousands of clones, more than 75% recorded once. A word on this clone: Its specificity is unknown.

Whole-study findings and limits: With interferon-beta, early dynamics of blood T cell clones were reported to best predict response. Researchers report tumor-derived TCR clones expanding in blood after radiotherapy plus ipilimumab.

The material sequenced was peripheral blood, taken from a patient treated with radiotherapy plus ipilimumab. The sequence was obtained from a human donor with non-small cell lung cancer that progressed on radiotherapy plus ipilimumab.

As DNA, the CDR3 is TGTGCCAGTAGACGGGACACGGCACGTGGAAAACTGTTTTTT. Protein product: CASRRDTARGKLFF. This chain joins TRBV19 and TRBJ1-4; a possible D gene is TRBD1 (6 bases). The CDR3 is made up of 14 amino acids. Trimming stripped 6 bases from V and 10 bases from J, with 18 bases between. The germline CDR1 and CDR2 sequences are LNHDA and SQIVND (reference sequence).